What follows are 22 T cell receptor beta chains derived from one specimen sequenced in a study of blood T cell repertoires in COVID-19 (TCRdb year 2020). The method was the immunoSEQ multiplex PCR assay. The table was pulled from immuneACCESS by TCRdb, which kept in-frame rearrangements only. Such tables lose some clones; where checked, under half of the loss comes from unresolved V genes, and the rest has no known cause. Here the sample has 30,000 or so clones; around 86% occur a single time. Of the sample, 4.5% to 6.5% falls within the top ten clones. The sequencing input was peripheral blood. These receptors came from a woman at least 80 years old with active or convalescent COVID-19.

V is TRBV19 and J is TRBJ1-4; tentative D call: TRBD1 (5 bases). V gave up 5 bases and J gave up 6 bases, with 10 bases separating them. This CDR3 comprises 13 residues. Germline loops: CDR1 LNHDA, CDR2 SQIVND (reference sequence). CDR3 loop: CASSGADYEKLFF. The CDR3 region has the DNA TGTGCCAGTAGTGGGGCAGACTATGAAAAACTGTTTTTT.

The chain uses TRBV30 and TRBJ1-3; possible D gene TRBD1, 5 bases. Germline V CDR1 and CDR2: GTSNPN, SVGIG (reference sequence). The germline V and J ends were trimmed by 4 bases and 0 bases, with 13 bases remaining between them. The CDR3 is made up of 15 amino acids. In DNA, the CDR3 is TGTGCCTGGAACCTCGACAGTCGCTCTGGAAACACCATATATTTT. Translating it yields CAWNLDSRSGNTIYF. The full variable domain, in which reference TRBV30 and TRBJ1-3 provide the parts outside the CDR3, is SQTIHQWPATLVQPVGSPLSLECTVEGTSNPNLYWYRQAAGRGLQLLFYSVGIGQISSEVPQNLSASRPQDRQFILSSKKLLLSDSGFYLCAWNLDSRSGNTIYFGEGSWLTVV.

The V gene is TRBV28, the J gene TRBJ2-3; TRBD1 matches at 7 bases. Germline V gene data show CDR1 as MDHEN and CDR2 as SYDVKM. The CDR3 consists of 15 residues. V dropped 5 bases and J dropped 3; count of bases not matched to a gene: 8. CDR3 bases: TGTGCCAGCAGTATCGGGACAGTGGGTACAGATACGCAGTATTTT. This translates into CASSIGTVGTDTQYF.

This clone showed up just once. DNA for the CDR3: TGTGCCAGCAGCCTCCCCGACAGGGGACCCTACGAGCAGTACTTC. It translates to CASSLPDRGPYEQYF. The gene calls are TRBV14 and TRBJ2-7, with TRBD1 matching 8 bases. The V gene's germline CDR1 is SGHDN and CDR2 FVKESK. CDR3 size: 15 residues. After removal of 4 bases from V and 2 bases from J, the junction contained 7 bases not matched to a gene.

The chain joins TRBV18 to TRBJ1-4; TRBD1 might be the D (6 bases). Germline lookup yields CDR1 KGHSH and CDR2 LQKENI. The CDR3 has 16 residues. V gave up 3 bases and J gave up 2 bases, with 13 bases separating them. The CDR3: CASSPVGGRTNEKLFF. The CDR3 bases are TGTGCCAGCTCACCGGTAGGGGGTCGGACTAATGAAAAACTGTTTTTT.

The chain uses TRBV4-1 and TRBJ2-7; D not resolved. V was cut by 4 bases and J by 0 bases, with 7 bases left in between. The germline V gene encodes CDR1 MGHRA and CDR2 YSYEKL. CDR3 length: 13 residues. In nucleotides, the CDR3 is TGCGCCAGCAGCCCCGCTAGCTCCTACGAGCAGTACTTC. Amino acids: CASSPASSYEQYF.

The chain uses TRBV28 and TRBJ1-1, with 8 bases lining up with TRBD1. This CDR3 has 16 amino acids. The germline V gene encodes CDR1 MDHEN and CDR2 SYDVKM. J was trimmed by 1 base and V by 6 bases; bases with no gene match: 10. The CDR3 coding sequence is TGTGCCAGCAGCTCTCCGACCGGGACAGGGAACACTGAAGCTTTCTTT. As protein: CASSSPTGTGNTEAFF. Combining the CDR3 with reference TRBV28 and TRBJ1-1 gives the whole variable domain DVKVTQSSRYLVKRTGEKVFLECVQDMDHENMFWYRQDPGLGLRLIYFSYDVKMKEKGDIPEGYSVSREKKERFSLILESASTNQTSMYLCASSSPTGTGNTEAFFGQGTRLTVV.

The chain is built from TRBV14 and TRBJ2-7; a possible D gene is TRBD1 (6 bases). The CDR3 is 15 residues long. V was shortened by 4 bases and J by 4 bases, with 17 bases between the two germline ends. The V gene's germline CDR1 is SGHDN and CDR2 FVKESK. CDR3 in DNA: TGTGCCAGCAGCCCGGTCGACAGGCCTACTTACGAGCAGTACTTC. This encodes CASSPVDRPTYEQYF.

The rearrangement joins TRBV12-3 or TRBV12-4 to TRBJ1-2; possibly TRBD1 for D (6 bases). The CDR3 contains 13 residues. Trimming pared 5 bases from V and 8 bases from J, leaving 15 bases between. The DNA for the CDR3 is TGTGCCAGCAGTGCCCGGGACCAGGGGGGCTACACCTTC. This codes for CASSARDQGGYTF.

V gene TRBV10-3 combines with J gene TRBJ1-6; weak D call: TRBD1 (5 bases). The CDR3 sequence is 14 residues long. The germline V gene encodes CDR1 ENHRY and CDR2 SYGVKD. Trimming cost V 3 bases and J 7 bases, with 10 bases left between them. CDR3 nucleotide sequence: TGTGCCATCAGTGATAGCGGGGGAAATTCACCCCTCCACTTT. Residues: CAISDSGGNSPLHF.

The chain joins TRBV28 to TRBJ1-5, with D possibly being TRBD1 (6 bases). CDR1 is MDHEN, CDR2 SYDVKM, per germline. The CDR3 totals 14 residues. The ends were cut back, 3 bases at V and 4 bases at J, with 10 bases in the middle. The CDR3 DNA follows: TGTGCCAGCAGTTTTGGACAGCGGAATCAGCCCCAGCATTTT. Translated, it gives CASSFGQRNQPQHF.

The rearrangement joins TRBV10-3 to TRBJ1-5; 8 bases match TRBD1. Germline V lookup: CDR1 ENHRY, CDR2 SYGVKD. This CDR3 is built from 13 residues. V dropped 6 bases and J dropped 5; count of bases not matched to a gene: 3. The CDR3 coding sequence is TGTGCCATCAGGGTGGACAGGGATCAGCCCCAGCATTTT. Its protein product is CAIRVDRDQPQHF.

The V call is TRBV18, the J call TRBJ1-5, with 8 bases fitting TRBD1. CDR1 and CDR2 from the germline V gene are KGHSH and LQKENI. Germline trimming cut 3 bases from V and 4 bases from J; bases unmatched to any gene: 2. The length of the CDR3 is 14 residues. Written as DNA, the CDR3 is TGTGCCAGCTCACCGGGACAGGTAAATCAGCCCCAGCATTTT. The encoded protein is CASSPGQVNQPQHF.

The V call is TRBV24-1, the J call TRBJ2-2; TRBD1 matches 12 bases. This CDR3 is 15 amino acids long. The V segment lost 9 bases and the J segment 7 bases; nucleotides outside the gene matches: 8. The germline gives CDR1 KGHDR, CDR2 SFDVKD. CDR3 nucleotides: TGTGCCACCGGGGGACAGGGGGCCTTAGTCGGGGAGCTGTTTTTT. It specifies CATGGQGALVGELFF.

The chain has TRBV3-1 (or the pseudogene TRBV3-2) and TRBJ2-2; 13 positions match TRBD2. V gave up 5 bases and J gave up 9 bases; unmatched junction bases: 12. Germline V gives CDR1 LGHDT, CDR2 YNNKEL (reference sequence). This CDR3 has 17 residues. The CDR3 protein is CASSKDGLAGAIRELFF. In DNA, the CDR3 is TGTGCCAGCAGCAAGGACGGACTAGCGGGAGCGATCCGGGAGCTGTTTTTT.

V gene TRBV29-1 combines with J gene TRBJ2-7; D uncertain. The CDR3 sequence is 11 residues long. With 4 bases removed from V and 2 bases from J, the gap between germline ends came to 6 bases. Germline V lookup: CDR1 SQVTM, CDR2 ANQGSEA. CDR3: CSVVLTYEQYF. Here the CDR3 DNA reads TGCAGCGTTGTCCTTACCTACGAGCAGTACTTC.

This clone was seen a single time. The chain recombines TRBV28 with TRBJ1-5; D gene ambiguous. CDR1 and CDR2 from the germline V gene are MDHEN and SYDVKM. The CDR3 is made up of 16 amino acids. Trimming pared 5 bases from V and 2 bases from J, leaving 16 bases between. The CDR3 DNA sequence: TGTGCCAGCAGTCCCGCGAAATCCTCTGGCAATCAGCCCCAGCATTTT. Translating gives CASSPAKSSGNQPQHF.

V usage is TRBV7-2 and J usage is TRBJ2-3, with TRBD2 identical over 7 bases. V dropped 1 base and J dropped 1; count of bases not matched to a gene: 5. The germline V gene has CDR1 SGHTA and CDR2 FQGNSA. This CDR3 comprises 16 residues. CDR3 in DNA: TGTGCCAGCAGCTTAGTTGGTCTAGCGGGCACAGATACGCAGTATTTT. Translation: CASSLVGLAGTDTQYF.

A single count supports this clone. The CDR3 region has the DNA TGTGCCAGCAGCCCCGGACAGGGGGTCCGGGCTGAAGCTTTCTTT. This gives the protein CASSPGQGVRAEAFF. The chain is built from TRBV11-3 and TRBJ1-1, with 10 bases fitting TRBD1. The CDR3 is 15 residues long. The V gene's germline CDR1 is SGHNT and CDR2 YENEEA. With 5 bases clipped from V and 6 bases from J, the junction kept 9 bases outside the gene matches.

The chain uses TRBV7-9 and TRBJ1-1; D may be TRBD1 (6 bases). Trimming cost V 5 bases and J 7 bases, with 14 bases left between them. In germline, CDR1 is SEHNR, CDR2 FQNEAQ (reference sequence). The CDR3 contains 13 residues. The CDR3 DNA reads as TGTGCCAGCAGCCTCACCACAGGGAATGAAGCTTTCTTT. Translation gives CASSLTTGNEAFF.

V usage is TRBV30 and J usage is TRBJ1-4; TRBD1 matches 9 bases. The CDR3 is 16 amino acids. Per the germline V gene, CDR1 is GTSNPN and CDR2 is SVGIG (reference sequence). J lost 2 bases, V lost 7 bases, and 11 bases had no gene match. CDR3 nucleotides: TGTGCCTTTCGCGGGACAGGGCAGAAGACTAATGAAAAACTGTTTTTT. Its protein product is CAFRGTGQKTNEKLFF.

In its sample, this clone was seen a few times. The chain links TRBV7-7 to TRBJ2-5, with 10 bases identical to TRBD2. The germline CDR1 and CDR2 sequences are SSHAT and FNYEAQ (reference sequence). The CDR3 is 15 residues long. With 3 bases clipped from V and 2 bases from J, the junction kept 3 bases outside the gene matches. The CDR3 here is CASSFGLAEQETQYF. CDR3 coding DNA: TGTGCCAGCAGCTTCGGACTAGCGGAACAAGAGACCCAGTACTTC. Complete variable domain (other parts from reference TRBV7-7 and TRBJ2-5): GAGVSQSPRYKVTKRGQDVTLRCDPISSHATLYWYQQALGQGPEFLTYFNYEAQPDKSGLPSDRFSAERPEGSISTLTIQRTEQRDSAMYRCASSFGLAEQETQYFGPGTRLLVL.